This T cell receptor beta chain emerged from a study of T cell repertoires in ileal Crohn's disease. At the level of the study: Surgery for a complication: stricturing in 61%, penetrating in about 40%.

Remarks on this clone: Its antigen is unknown.

Time point here: neoterminal ileum biopsy at postoperative endoscopy, about 6 months after surgery. Clones were sequenced by immunoSEQ multiplex PCR, and TCRdb holds only the in-frame ones, with some missing. Of about 11,000 clones listed, 55% to 80% are singletons. Whole-study results and caveats: Clonality above 26.8% at surgery always came with endoscopic recurrence. Within the first postoperative year, endoscopy came at median about 7.3 months.

This TCR was recovered from an adult with Crohn's disease. The sample taken for sequencing was ileal tissue.

The CDR3 DNA sequence: TGTGCCAGCACACCGCCTCAGGGAGGGACTGAAGCTTTCTTT. This encodes CASTPPQGGTEAFF. V is TRBV6-6 and J is TRBJ1-1; weak D call: TRBD1 (5 bases). From germline, CDR1 is MNHNY and CDR2 SVGAGI (reference sequence). This CDR3 is 14 amino acids long. The V gene lost 7 bases and the J gene lost 5 bases, with 17 bases spanning the gap.